This TCR beta chain was found in a study of cytomegalovirus exposure and HLA in healthy donors. Study-wide findings and caveats: Overall, roughly 150 TCR beta chains were annotated as cytomegalovirus-associated.

With respect to this clone: The antigen is unknown.

The PCR was carried out with 60 Vbeta primers and 13 Jbeta primers. The repertoire was sequenced with immunoSEQ multiplex PCR; TCRdb's copy has only in-frame clones and lacks some. Of 73,000 or so clones detected, about 81% appear once; the ten largest clones hold around 6.3%. This receptor was identified in a human donor in good health. Sample: PBMCs.

The chain's CDR3 is CASSHPSGEQFF. CDR3 DNA sequence: TGTGCCAGCAGCCACCCGTCGGGGGAGCAGTTCTTC. V usage is TRBV7-2 and J usage is TRBJ2-1; TRBD2 is a possible D gene (5 bases). Per germline, CDR1 SGHTA and CDR2 FQGNSA. The germline V and J ends were trimmed by 5 bases and 10 bases, with 12 bases remaining between them. This CDR3 is 12 amino acids long.